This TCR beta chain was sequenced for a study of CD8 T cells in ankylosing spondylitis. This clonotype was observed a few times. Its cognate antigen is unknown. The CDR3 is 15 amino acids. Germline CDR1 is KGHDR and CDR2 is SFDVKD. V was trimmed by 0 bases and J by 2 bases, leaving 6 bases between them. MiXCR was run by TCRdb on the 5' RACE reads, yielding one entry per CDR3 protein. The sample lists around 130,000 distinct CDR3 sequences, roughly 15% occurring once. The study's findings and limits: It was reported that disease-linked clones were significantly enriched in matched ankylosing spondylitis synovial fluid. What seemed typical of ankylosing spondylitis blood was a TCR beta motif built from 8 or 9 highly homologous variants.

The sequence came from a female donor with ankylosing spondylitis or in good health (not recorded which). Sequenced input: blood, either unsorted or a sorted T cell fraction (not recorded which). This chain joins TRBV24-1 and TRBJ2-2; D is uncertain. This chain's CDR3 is CATSDLVENTGELFF. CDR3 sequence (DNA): TGTGCCACCAGTGATTTGGTAGAAAACACCGGGGAGCTGTTTTTT.